The 26 T cell receptor beta chains below come from one sample, sequenced in a study of blood T cells in healthy people across ages. The second PCR ran roughly 7 to 11 cycles with a sample-barcoded 5' primer and J-beta primers. MiXCR was run by TCRdb on the 5' RACE reads, yielding one entry per CDR3 protein. The sample carries hundreds of thousands of distinct CDR3 sequences, 62% recorded once. Sequenced input: blood. The receptors shown here come from a young man in good health.

This clonotype was counted a few times. This sequence joins TRBV3-1 and TRBJ2-6; D uncertain. Germline CDR1 LGHDT, CDR2 YNNKEL (reference sequence). V was clipped by 4 bases and J by 1 base, with 8 bases between them. The CDR3 has 15 residues. The CDR3 DNA follows: TGTGCCAGCAGCCCCTACCTGTCTGGGGCCAACGTCCTGACTTTC. Translation: CASSPYLSGANVLTF.

The chain has TRBV29-1 and TRBJ2-1, with TRBD2 matching 9 bases. Looked up from germline, CDR1 is SQVTM and CDR2 is ANQGSEA. Trimming at V came to 6 bases and at J to 9 bases, leaving 12 bases not matched to a gene. The CDR3 is 14 amino acids. CDR3 sequence (DNA): TGCAGCGTCCTCTTTCCTAGCGGGGCTATTGAGCAGTTCTTC. This encodes CSVLFPSGAIEQFF.

J is TRBJ2-7 and V is TRBV7-9; weak D call: TRBD2 (6 bases). The germline V and J ends were trimmed by 4 bases and 4 bases, with 14 bases remaining between them. This CDR3 comprises 14 residues. CDR1 is SEHNR and CDR2 is FQNEAQ in the germline V gene (reference sequence). CDR3 region: CASSSRDSRYEQYF. The CDR3 DNA is TGTGCCAGCAGCTCCCGGGACTCCAGGTACGAGCAGTACTTC. The variable domain in full, with the rest retrieved from reference TRBV7-9 and TRBJ2-7, is DTGVSQNPRHKITKRGQNVTFRCDPISEHNRLYWYRQTLGQGPEFLTYFQNEAQLEKSRLLSDRFSAERPKGSFSTLEIQRTEQGDSAMYLCASSSRDSRYEQYFGPGTRLTVT.

The chain recombines TRBV28 with TRBJ2-1; 7 positions agree with TRBD2. V lost 6 bases, J lost 1 base, and 6 bases stayed unmatched. Germline V gene data show CDR1 as MDHEN and CDR2 as SYDVKM. The CDR3 consists of 15 residues. The CDR3 spells CASSKAGRSYNEQFF. The CDR3 DNA sequence: TGTGCCAGCAGCAAAGCGGGGAGGTCCTACAATGAGCAGTTCTTC.

The chain couples TRBV28 to TRBJ2-3; D is undetermined. This CDR3 is built from 11 residues. Germline V gene lookup returns CDR1 MDHEN and CDR2 SYDVKM. V lost 6 bases and J lost 8, with 9 bases in between. CDR3 in DNA: TGTGCCAGCAGCCTCTGGGGTACGCAGTATTTT. It translates to CASSLWGTQYF.

V usage is TRBV15 and J usage is TRBJ1-6, with D uncertain. This CDR3 comprises 14 residues. The V end lost 5 bases, the J end lost 7 bases, and 12 bases lay between the germline ends. CDR1 and CDR2 from the germline V gene are LNHNV and YYDKDF (reference sequence). CDR3 sequence reads: CATSVVEGNSPLHF. CDR3 in DNA: TGTGCCACCAGCGTGGTAGAAGGAAATTCACCCCTCCACTTT.

This clonotype appeared a few times. The rearrangement uses TRBV7-3 and TRBJ1-2, with 9 bases lining up with TRBD1. The ends lost 6 bases at V and 3 bases at J; junction bases unmatched: 8. The CDR3 covers 15 residues. CDR1 is SGHTA and CDR2 is FQGTGA in the germline V gene. CDR3 sequence (DNA): TGTGCCAGCAGTCTTCGACAGGGGGAAGACTATGGCTACACCTTC. Residues: CASSLRQGEDYGYTF.

The gene calls are TRBV20-1 and TRBJ2-1; a possible D gene is TRBD2 (5 bases). The length of the CDR3 is 16 residues. Germline values: CDR1 DFQATT, CDR2 SNEGSKA (reference sequence). Trimming pared 2 bases from V and 4 bases from J, leaving 18 bases between. The CDR3 sequence: CSARPTLADPYNEQFF. For the CDR3, the DNA is TGCAGTGCTAGACCTACTCTAGCAGATCCTTACAATGAGCAGTTCTTC.

The CDR3 nucleotides read TGCAGTGCTAGCCCCGGAGGGGACACTGAAGCTTTCTTT. Its protein product is CSASPGGDTEAFF. The V call is TRBV20-1, the J call TRBJ1-1; D perhaps matches TRBD1 (5 bases). This CDR3 has 13 residues. Looked up from germline, CDR1 is DFQATT and CDR2 is SNEGSKA (reference sequence). Trimming pared 3 bases from V and 3 bases from J, leaving 11 bases between.

This clonotype was seen a few times. This chain joins TRBV20-1 and TRBJ2-1, with unresolved D. V was cut by 4 bases and J by 0 bases, with 10 bases left in between. This CDR3 has 14 amino acids. The V gene's germline CDR1 is DFQATT and CDR2 SNEGSKA (reference sequence). Here the CDR3 DNA reads TGCAGTGCTACTAGTCCGAGCTCCTACAATGAGCAGTTCTTC. Translation gives CSATSPSSYNEQFF.

This rearrangement joins TRBV28 to TRBJ1-5, with D unresolved. CDR3 length: 15 residues. CDR1 and CDR2 from the germline V gene are MDHEN and SYDVKM. V was shortened by 2 bases and J by 2 bases, with 10 bases between the two germline ends. This CDR3 reads CASSLEGWGNQPQHF. In DNA, the CDR3 is TGTGCCAGCAGTTTAGAAGGGTGGGGCAATCAGCCCCAGCATTTT.

The J gene is TRBJ2-7, the V gene TRBV5-1; 10 positions agree with TRBD2. The germline CDR1 and CDR2 sequences are SGHRS and YFSETQ. V lost 5 bases to trimming and J lost 0 bases; unmatched junction nucleotides: 11. This CDR3 is built from 17 residues. The CDR3 nucleotides are TGCGCCAGCAGATTCGGACTAGCGGCTATGAGCTCCTACGAGCAGTACTTC. It yields the protein CASRFGLAAMSSYEQYF.

The chain employs TRBV7-6 and TRBJ2-5; D is perhaps TRBD2 (6 bases). The DNA end is more similar to TRBJ2-7, so the J call may be wrong. The germline V gene has CDR1 SGHVS and CDR2 FNYEAQ. The CDR3 has 14 residues. This CDR3 reads CASSSSGRGVEQYF. The CDR3 DNA reads TGTGCCAGCAGCTCCAGTGGGCGCGGGGTCGAGCAGTACTTC.

This clonotype has only a few counts. This chain links TRBV6-2 or TRBV6-3 with TRBJ1-2; D not certain. Trimming pared 2 bases from V and 4 bases from J, leaving 8 bases between. Per the germline V gene, CDR1 is MNHEY and CDR2 is SVGEGT. This CDR3 contains 13 residues. CDR3 nucleotide sequence: TGTGCCAGCAGTTACGACAAAGGCTATGGCTACACCTTC. It encodes CASSYDKGYGYTF.

This clonotype was counted between two and nine times. The chain uses TRBV28 and TRBJ2-7; TRBD1 matches 7 bases. Germline loops: CDR1 MDHEN, CDR2 SYDVKM. The CDR3 sequence is 14 residues long. With 5 bases clipped from V and 0 bases from J, the junction kept 4 bases outside the gene matches. CDR3 in DNA: TGTGCCAGCAGTCACAGGGGCAGCTCCTACGAGCAGTACTTC. Its translation: CASSHRGSSYEQYF.

The chain employs TRBV20-1 and TRBJ2-7; 7 nucleotides match TRBD2. The ends lost 6 bases at V and 0 bases at J; junction bases unmatched: 11. Germline CDR1 and CDR2: DFQATT and SNEGSKA (reference sequence). The CDR3 covers 15 residues. For the CDR3, the DNA is TGCAGTGCGCCCACTTGGGGGGGAGACTCCTACGAGCAGTACTTC. As protein: CSAPTWGGDSYEQYF.

This sequence joins TRBV29-1 and TRBJ2-7, with D uncertain. The CDR3 length is 13 residues. Per germline, CDR1 SQVTM and CDR2 ANQGSEA. With 4 bases removed from V and 0 bases from J, the gap between germline ends came to 10 bases. The CDR3 DNA is TGCAGCGTTGTAAGCAGTTTCTCCTACGAGCAGTACTTC. Amino acid sequence: CSVVSSFSYEQYF.

This clonotype was observed a handful of times. J is TRBJ1-1 and V is TRBV7-3; no firm D call. CDR3 length equals 18 residues. Germline values: CDR1 SGHTA, CDR2 FQGTGA. Trimming shortened V by 0 bases and J by 2 bases, and 19 bases separated the two germline ends. The CDR3 DNA reads as TGTGCCAGCAGCTTAACAGGTACCAGCTACGGACCTAACACTGAAGCTTTCTTT. Its translation is CASSLTGTSYGPNTEAFF.

The V and J genes are TRBV7-2 and TRBJ2-4; 7 bases line up with TRBD1. With the DNA end fitting TRBJ2-7 better, the J assignment may be wrong. CDR3 length: 14 residues. Germline assignment: CDR1 SGHTA and CDR2 FQGNSA. The CDR3 sequence: CASSLVYRGYEQYF. The DNA of the CDR3 is TGTGCCAGCAGCTTAGTTTACAGGGGATACGAGCAGTACTTC.

The chain employs TRBV24-1 and TRBJ2-1; the D is unclear. Looked up from germline, CDR1 is KGHDR and CDR2 is SFDVKD. The CDR3 totals 13 residues. V shed 4 bases and J shed 4 bases, with 7 bases lying between them. The CDR3 region is CATSEEAYNEQFF. CDR3 bases: TGTGCCACCAGTGAGGAAGCATACAATGAGCAGTTCTTC.

This clonotype occurred a few times. The V and J genes are TRBV20-1 and TRBJ2-7, with TRBD1 identical over 10 bases. J gave up 6 bases and V 5 bases, and 7 bases lay outside the gene matches. Germline V gene data show CDR1 as DFQATT and CDR2 as SNEGSKA (reference sequence). The CDR3 length is 13 residues. CDR3 sequence reads: CSADRRTGGEQYF. The CDR3 region has the DNA TGCAGTGCTGACCGCAGGACAGGGGGCGAGCAGTACTTC.

About this clonotype: This may stem from a read error, because a much larger clone lies one nucleotide away. The V and J genes are TRBV12-3 or TRBV12-4 and TRBJ1-2, with D possibly matching TRBD1 (5 bases). V lost 6 bases to trimming and J lost 8 bases, with 16 bases between them. There are 13 residues in the CDR3. This CDR3 reads CASRRLAGIGYTF. In DNA, the CDR3 is TGTGCCAGCAGGCGACTGGCAGGGATCGGCTACACCTTC.

The J gene is TRBJ2-1, the V gene TRBV29-1; D uncertain. Germline values: CDR1 SQVTM, CDR2 ANQGSEA. The CDR3 is 14 residues long. With 5 bases removed from V and 7 bases from J, the gap between germline ends came to 18 bases. The CDR3 DNA sequence: TGCAGCGTTCTCGGGCCCACCCGACGGAATGAGCAGTTCTTC. It yields the protein CSVLGPTRRNEQFF.

The chain has TRBV12-3 or TRBV12-4 and TRBJ2-1; 13 bases map to TRBD2. The J call could be wrong; TRBJ2-7 is a better fit for the DNA end. The CDR3 covers 16 residues. CDR3 residues: CASSPIGTSGDNEQYF. The CDR3 region has the DNA TGTGCCAGCAGTCCTATTGGGACTAGCGGGGACAATGAGCAGTACTTC.

J is TRBJ1-2 and V is TRBV7-2; 9 bases map to TRBD1. This CDR3 is built from 17 residues. Unmatched junction bases numbered 16, after V lost 4 bases and J lost 7 bases. Germline assignment: CDR1 SGHTA and CDR2 FQGNSA. CDR3 nucleotides: TGTGCCAGCAGCTCAACTTCCGGGACAGGGTTCAACGGTGGCTACACCTTC. Residues: CASSSTSGTGFNGGYTF.

V gene TRBV7-2 combines with J gene TRBJ2-5; TRBD2 matches 11 bases. Germline-derived CDR1 and CDR2 are SGHTA and FQGNSA. The ends lost 2 bases at V and 11 bases at J; junction bases unmatched: 10. This CDR3 has 15 residues. CDR3 nucleotides: TGTGCCAGCAGCTTACCACTAGCGGGGGTCAATGAGCAGTACTTC. As protein: CASSLPLAGVNEQYF. Combining the CDR3 with reference TRBV7-2 and TRBJ2-5 gives the whole variable domain GAGVSQSPSNKVTEKGKDVELRCDPISGHTALYWYRQSLGQGLEFLIYFQGNSAPDKSGLPSDRFSAERTGGSVSTLTIQRTQQEDSAVYLCASSLPLAGVNEQYFGPGTRLLVL.